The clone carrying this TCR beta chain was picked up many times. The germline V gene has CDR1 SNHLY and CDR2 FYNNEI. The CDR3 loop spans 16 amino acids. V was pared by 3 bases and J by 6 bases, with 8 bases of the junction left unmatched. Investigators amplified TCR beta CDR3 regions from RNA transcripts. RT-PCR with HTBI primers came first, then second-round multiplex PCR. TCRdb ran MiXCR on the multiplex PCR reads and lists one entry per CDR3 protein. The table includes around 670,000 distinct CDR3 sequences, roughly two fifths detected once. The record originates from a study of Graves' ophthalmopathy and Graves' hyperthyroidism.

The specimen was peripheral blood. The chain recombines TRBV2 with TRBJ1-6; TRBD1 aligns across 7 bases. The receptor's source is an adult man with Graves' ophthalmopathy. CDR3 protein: CASSDGPGQINSPLHF. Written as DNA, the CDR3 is TGTGCCAGCAGTGATGGGCCGGGACAGATTAATTCACCCCTCCACTTT.